This T cell receptor (beta chain) was found in a study of OX40 agonist ivuxolimab in advanced cancers. Profiled with immunoSEQ multiplex PCR; TCRdb holds only in-frame clones, not every one. The sample includes 35,000 to 45,000 clones, 80% to 90% seen only once; the top ten take about 4.5%. The germline V gene has CDR1 MNHEY and CDR2 SVGAGI. The CDR3 is 16 amino acids. V lost 4 bases to trimming and J lost 2 bases; unmatched junction nucleotides: 11. The sample here was CD4+ or CD8+ T cells sorted from blood, taken in a trial of the OX40 agonist ivuxolimab. The TCR originated in an adult with an advanced solid tumor such as melanoma, head and neck, liver or kidney cancer. The V gene is TRBV6-5, the J gene TRBJ2-7, with 7 bases that match TRBD1. Here the CDR3 reads CASSLRGLAFPYEQYF. The CDR3, as DNA: TGTGCCAGCAGTTTAAGGGGGCTCGCCTTTCCCTACGAGCAGTACTTC.